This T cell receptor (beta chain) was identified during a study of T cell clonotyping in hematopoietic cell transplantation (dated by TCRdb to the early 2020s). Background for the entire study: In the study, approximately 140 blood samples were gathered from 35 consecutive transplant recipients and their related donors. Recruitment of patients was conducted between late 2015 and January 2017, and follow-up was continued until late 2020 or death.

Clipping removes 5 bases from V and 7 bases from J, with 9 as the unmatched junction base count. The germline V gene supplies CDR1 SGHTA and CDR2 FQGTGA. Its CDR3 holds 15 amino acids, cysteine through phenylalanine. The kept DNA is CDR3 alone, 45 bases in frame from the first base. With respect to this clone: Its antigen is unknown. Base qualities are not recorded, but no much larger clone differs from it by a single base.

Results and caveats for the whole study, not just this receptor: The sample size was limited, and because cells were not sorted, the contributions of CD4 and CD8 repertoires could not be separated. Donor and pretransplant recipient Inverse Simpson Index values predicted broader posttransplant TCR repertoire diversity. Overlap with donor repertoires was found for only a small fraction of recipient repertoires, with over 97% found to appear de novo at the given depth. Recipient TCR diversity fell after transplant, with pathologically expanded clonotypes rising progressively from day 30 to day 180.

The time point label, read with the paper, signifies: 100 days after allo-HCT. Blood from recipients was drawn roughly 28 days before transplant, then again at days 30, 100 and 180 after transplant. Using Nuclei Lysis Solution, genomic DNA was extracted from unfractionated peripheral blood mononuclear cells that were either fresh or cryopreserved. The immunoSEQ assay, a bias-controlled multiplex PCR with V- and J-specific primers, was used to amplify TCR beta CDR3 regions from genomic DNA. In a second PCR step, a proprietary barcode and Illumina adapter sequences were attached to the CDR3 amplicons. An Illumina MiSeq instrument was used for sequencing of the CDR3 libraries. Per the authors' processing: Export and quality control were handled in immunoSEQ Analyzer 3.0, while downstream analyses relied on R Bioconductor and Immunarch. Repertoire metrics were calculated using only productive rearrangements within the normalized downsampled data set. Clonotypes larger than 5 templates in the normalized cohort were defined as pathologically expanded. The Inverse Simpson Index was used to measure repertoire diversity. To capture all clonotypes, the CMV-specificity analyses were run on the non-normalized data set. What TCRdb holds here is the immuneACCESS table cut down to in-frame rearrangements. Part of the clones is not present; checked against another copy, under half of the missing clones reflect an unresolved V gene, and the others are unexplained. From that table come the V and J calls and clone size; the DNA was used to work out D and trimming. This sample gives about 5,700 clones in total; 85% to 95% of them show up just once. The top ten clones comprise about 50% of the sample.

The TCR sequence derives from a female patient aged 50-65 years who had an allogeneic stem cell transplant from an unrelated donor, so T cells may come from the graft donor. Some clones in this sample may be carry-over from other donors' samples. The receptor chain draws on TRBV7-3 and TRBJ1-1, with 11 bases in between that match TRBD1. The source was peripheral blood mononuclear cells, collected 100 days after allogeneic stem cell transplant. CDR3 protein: CASSISGTGGNEAFF. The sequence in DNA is TGTGCCAGCAGCATCTCCGGGACAGGGGGGAATGAAGCTTTCTTT.